One and the same sample provided the 17 T cell receptor beta chains below, sequenced in a study of siplizumab effects on memory and regulatory T cells. Assay used: immunoSEQ multiplex PCR; TCRdb lists only in-frame clones, some missing. The data contain approximately 120,000 clones, about 91% of them singletons. Sequenced input: Tregs sorted from blood. The receptors derive from a human donor in good health.

V usage is TRBV9 and J usage is TRBJ2-5, with 8 nucleotides matching TRBD2. Trimming removed 5 bases from V and 4 bases from J; junction bases left unmatched: 10. The CDR3 runs 15 residues. CDR1 and CDR2 (germline): SGDLS, YYNGEE. CDR3 sequence (DNA): TGTGCCAGCAGTGCAACCGGGACTAGAAGAGAGACCCAGTACTTC. Translation gives CASSATGTRRETQYF.

The chain employs TRBV7-9 and TRBJ2-1; tentatively, D is TRBD2 (5 bases). Germline-derived CDR1 and CDR2 are SEHNR and FQNEAQ (reference sequence). The CDR3 is 13 amino acids. V was shortened by 2 bases and J by 8 bases, with 10 bases between the two germline ends. Here the CDR3 reads CASSLWGVDEQFF. CDR3 bases: TGTGCCAGCAGCTTATGGGGAGTCGATGAGCAGTTCTTC.

The rearrangement links TRBV29-1 to TRBJ1-2; the D is unclear. V shed 1 base and J shed 6 bases, with 9 bases lying between them. Germline values: CDR1 SQVTM, CDR2 ANQGSEA. This CDR3 is 12 amino acids long. The CDR3 reads CSVEGPTDGYTF. CDR3 DNA: TGCAGCGTTGAAGGGCCAACAGATGGCTACACCTTC.

The rearrangement links TRBV10-3 to TRBJ1-5, with unresolved D. The V end was cut by 5 bases, the J end by 4 bases, with 12 bases between. CDR1 is ENHRY, CDR2 SYGVKD, per germline. This CDR3 region has 14 residues. CDR3 sequence: CAISSGRANQPQHF. CDR3 DNA: TGTGCCATCAGTTCGGGGAGGGCGAATCAGCCCCAGCATTTT.

For the CDR3, the DNA is TGCAGCGGCAAGGGTTCCGGCGGCTACACCTTC. Translating it yields CSGKGSGGYTF. This chain joins TRBV29-1 and TRBJ1-2; D is undetermined. The germline V and J ends were trimmed by 7 bases and 8 bases, with 14 bases remaining between them. The CDR3 is 11 residues long. Germline V CDR1 and CDR2: SQVTM, ANQGSEA. The whole variable domain, filled in from reference TRBV29-1 and TRBJ1-2, reads SAVISQKPSRDICQRGTSLTIQCQVDSQVTMMFWYRQQPGQSLTLIATANQGSEATYESGFVIDKFPISRPNLTFSTLTVSNMSPEDSSIYLCSGKGSGGYTFGSGTRLTVV.

The CDR3 nucleotides read TGTGCCAGCAGCTTGTCTCAGGGGGCCAACTATGGCTACACCTTC. Its protein product is CASSLSQGANYGYTF. The rearrangement links TRBV11-3 to TRBJ1-2, with TRBD1 matching over 8 bases. V was clipped by 3 bases and J by 2 bases; unmatched bases: 5. The CDR3 contains 15 residues. Germline CDR1 is SGHNT and CDR2 is YENEEA.

The chain has TRBV7-9 and TRBJ2-1, with 8 bases identical to TRBD1. The CDR3 spans 12 residues. Germline loops: CDR1 SEHNR, CDR2 FQNEAQ (reference sequence). The ends lost 5 bases at V and 15 bases at J; junction bases unmatched: 9. CDR3 sequence (DNA): TGTGCCAGCAGCAGGACAGGGACCCTTAGGTTCTTC. This encodes CASSRTGTLRFF.

The chain recombines TRBV18 with TRBJ1-1; D unclear. This CDR3 region has 14 residues. CDR1 and CDR2 (germline): KGHSH, LQKENI. V shed 6 bases and J shed 1 base, with 12 bases lying between them. CDR3 bases: TGTGCCAGCTCCCCCCAGAGTTCGAACACTGAAGCTTTCTTT. It encodes CASSPQSSNTEAFF.

This clone was detected only a few times. The chain joins TRBV15 to TRBJ2-7; D is perhaps TRBD2 (6 bases). The CDR3 is 13 residues long. Germline V gene data show CDR1 as LNHNV and CDR2 as YYDKDF (reference sequence). The ends were cut back, 6 bases at V and 9 bases at J, with 18 bases in the middle. The CDR3 coding sequence is TGTGCCACCAGTCCTCGCGTAGCGGATGCGCAGTACTTC. Translated, it gives CATSPRVADAQYF.

This chain uses TRBV27 with TRBJ2-3; D unclear. Deletions cut 6 bases from V and 0 bases from J, with 7 bases between. This CDR3 contains 13 residues. The germline V gene has CDR1 MNHEY and CDR2 SMNVEV (reference sequence). CDR3 loop: CASRSTSTDTQYF. CDR3 nucleotide sequence: TGTGCCAGCAGATCGACGAGCACAGATACGCAGTATTTT.

This clone was observed a handful of times. The chain links TRBV2 to TRBJ1-1; TRBD1 is a possible D gene (6 bases). The germline CDR1 and CDR2 sequences are SNHLY and FYNNEI. The V and J ends lost 4 bases and 5 bases respectively, with 11 bases between them. The CDR3 consists of 13 residues. The CDR3 loop reads CASSAGGWTEAFF. The CDR3 nucleotides read TGTGCCAGCAGTGCCGGGGGCTGGACTGAAGCTTTCTTT.

This clone was picked up one time. This sequence joins TRBV27 and TRBJ2-1, with 7 nucleotides matching TRBD2. The CDR3 sequence is 14 residues long. Germline lookup yields CDR1 MNHEY and CDR2 SMNVEV (reference sequence). V was clipped by 5 bases and J by 5 bases; unmatched bases: 6. CDR3: CASSPRTRDNEQFF. CDR3 bases: TGTGCCAGCAGTCCCCGGACTAGAGACAATGAGCAGTTCTTC.

This chain joins TRBV6-5 and TRBJ2-3; no firm D call. The germline CDR1 and CDR2 sequences are MNHEY and SVGAGI. V was clipped by 6 bases and J by 0 bases, with 10 bases between them. The CDR3 sequence is 14 residues long. The CDR3 sequence is CASSPRSSTDTQYF. The CDR3 DNA sequence: TGTGCCAGCAGCCCCCGGTCTAGCACAGATACGCAGTATTTT.

This clone turned up a few times. The rearrangement uses TRBV6-1 and TRBJ1-1, with D unclear. The V gene's germline CDR1 is MNHNS and CDR2 SASEGT. The CDR3 sequence is 14 residues long. The V and J ends lost 2 bases and 1 base respectively, with 8 bases between them. The chain's CDR3 is CASSERRRNTEAFF. The DNA of the CDR3 is TGTGCCAGCAGTGAACGCAGGCGGAACACTGAAGCTTTCTTT.

The chain carries TRBV5-1 and TRBJ1-1; D may be TRBD1 (6 bases). The CDR3 is 15 amino acids. V lost 4 bases and J 1 base, leaving 14 bases between the germline ends. The germline V gene encodes CDR1 SGHRS and CDR2 YFSETQ. CDR3 bases: TGCGCCAGCAGCGTGATGGACAGTAAGAACACTGAAGCTTTCTTT. Residues: CASSVMDSKNTEAFF.

This rearrangement joins TRBV30 to TRBJ1-1; 10 nucleotides align to TRBD1. Germline V CDR1 and CDR2: GTSNPN, SVGIG (reference sequence). The CDR3 covers 17 residues. With 4 bases clipped from V and 1 base from J, the junction kept 12 bases outside the gene matches. CDR3 amino acids: CAWKFWGTGVRNTEAFF. Here the CDR3 DNA reads TGTGCCTGGAAGTTCTGGGGGACAGGGGTAAGGAACACTGAAGCTTTCTTT.

The chain has TRBV20-1 and TRBJ1-1; no reliable D call. The germline V gene has CDR1 DFQATT and CDR2 SNEGSKA (reference sequence). The germline V and J ends were trimmed by 4 bases and 0 bases, with 3 bases remaining between them. The CDR3 has 11 amino acids. Here the CDR3 DNA reads TGCAGTGCTACTATGAACACTGAAGCTTTCTTT. Encoded protein: CSATMNTEAFF.